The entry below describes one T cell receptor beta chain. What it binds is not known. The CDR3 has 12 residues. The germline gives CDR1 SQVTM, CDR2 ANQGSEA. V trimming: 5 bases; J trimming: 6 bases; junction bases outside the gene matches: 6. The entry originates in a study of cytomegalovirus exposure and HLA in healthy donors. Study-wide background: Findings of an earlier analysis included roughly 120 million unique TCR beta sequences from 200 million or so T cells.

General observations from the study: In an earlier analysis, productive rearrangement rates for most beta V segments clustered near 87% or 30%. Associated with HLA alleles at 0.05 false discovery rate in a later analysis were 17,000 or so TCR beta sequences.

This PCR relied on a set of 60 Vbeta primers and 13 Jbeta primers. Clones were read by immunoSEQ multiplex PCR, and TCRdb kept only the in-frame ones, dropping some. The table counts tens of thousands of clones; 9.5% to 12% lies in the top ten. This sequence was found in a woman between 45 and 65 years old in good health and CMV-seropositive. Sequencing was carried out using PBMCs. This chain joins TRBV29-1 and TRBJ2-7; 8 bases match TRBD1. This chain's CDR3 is CSVYGQGGEQYF. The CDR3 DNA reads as TGCAGCGTTTATGGACAGGGAGGCGAGCAGTACTTC.